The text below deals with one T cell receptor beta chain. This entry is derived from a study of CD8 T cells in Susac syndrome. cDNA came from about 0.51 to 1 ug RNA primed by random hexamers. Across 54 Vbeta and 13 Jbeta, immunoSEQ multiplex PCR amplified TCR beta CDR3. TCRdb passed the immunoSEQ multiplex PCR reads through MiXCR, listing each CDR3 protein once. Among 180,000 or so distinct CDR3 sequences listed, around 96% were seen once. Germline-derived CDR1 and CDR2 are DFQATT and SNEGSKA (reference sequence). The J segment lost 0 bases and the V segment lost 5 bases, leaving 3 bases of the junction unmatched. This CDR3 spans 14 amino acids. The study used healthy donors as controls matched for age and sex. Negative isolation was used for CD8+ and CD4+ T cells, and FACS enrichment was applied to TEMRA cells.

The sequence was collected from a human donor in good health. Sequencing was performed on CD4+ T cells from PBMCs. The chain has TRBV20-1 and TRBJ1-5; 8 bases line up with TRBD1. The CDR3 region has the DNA TGCAGTGCTTGGGACAGGAATAGCAATCAGCCCCAGCATTTT. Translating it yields CSAWDRNSNQPQHF.